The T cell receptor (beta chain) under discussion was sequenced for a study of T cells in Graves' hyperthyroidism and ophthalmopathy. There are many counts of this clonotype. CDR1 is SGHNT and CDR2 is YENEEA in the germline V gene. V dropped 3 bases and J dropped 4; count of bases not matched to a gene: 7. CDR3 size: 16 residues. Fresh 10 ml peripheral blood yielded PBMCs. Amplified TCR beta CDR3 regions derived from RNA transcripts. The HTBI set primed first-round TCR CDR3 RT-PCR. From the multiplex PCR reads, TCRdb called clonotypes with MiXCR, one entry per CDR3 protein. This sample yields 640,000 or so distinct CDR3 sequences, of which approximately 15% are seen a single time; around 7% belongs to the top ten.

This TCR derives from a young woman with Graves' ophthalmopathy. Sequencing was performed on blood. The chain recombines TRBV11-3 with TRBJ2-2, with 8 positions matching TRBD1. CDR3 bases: TGTGCCAGCAGCTTCGGACAGGGAAAGGGCACCGGGGAGCTGTTTTTT. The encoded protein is CASSFGQGKGTGELFF.